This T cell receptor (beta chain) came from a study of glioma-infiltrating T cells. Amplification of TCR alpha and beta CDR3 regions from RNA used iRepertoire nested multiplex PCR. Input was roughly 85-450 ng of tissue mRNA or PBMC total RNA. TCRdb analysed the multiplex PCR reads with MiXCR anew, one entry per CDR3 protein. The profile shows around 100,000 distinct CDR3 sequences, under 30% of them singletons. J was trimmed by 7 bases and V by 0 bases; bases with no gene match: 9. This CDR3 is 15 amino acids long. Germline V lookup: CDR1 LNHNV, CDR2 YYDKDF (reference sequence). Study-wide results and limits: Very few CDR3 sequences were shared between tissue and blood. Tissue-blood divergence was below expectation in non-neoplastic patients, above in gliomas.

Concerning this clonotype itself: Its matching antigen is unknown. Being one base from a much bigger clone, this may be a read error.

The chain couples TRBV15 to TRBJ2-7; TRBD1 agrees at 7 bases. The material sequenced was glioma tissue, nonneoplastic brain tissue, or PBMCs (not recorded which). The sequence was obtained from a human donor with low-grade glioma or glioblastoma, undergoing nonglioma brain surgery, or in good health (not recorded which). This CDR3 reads CATSRDKGALEEQYF. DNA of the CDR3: TGTGCCACCAGCAGAGATAAGGGGGCCTTGGAGGAGCAGTACTTC.